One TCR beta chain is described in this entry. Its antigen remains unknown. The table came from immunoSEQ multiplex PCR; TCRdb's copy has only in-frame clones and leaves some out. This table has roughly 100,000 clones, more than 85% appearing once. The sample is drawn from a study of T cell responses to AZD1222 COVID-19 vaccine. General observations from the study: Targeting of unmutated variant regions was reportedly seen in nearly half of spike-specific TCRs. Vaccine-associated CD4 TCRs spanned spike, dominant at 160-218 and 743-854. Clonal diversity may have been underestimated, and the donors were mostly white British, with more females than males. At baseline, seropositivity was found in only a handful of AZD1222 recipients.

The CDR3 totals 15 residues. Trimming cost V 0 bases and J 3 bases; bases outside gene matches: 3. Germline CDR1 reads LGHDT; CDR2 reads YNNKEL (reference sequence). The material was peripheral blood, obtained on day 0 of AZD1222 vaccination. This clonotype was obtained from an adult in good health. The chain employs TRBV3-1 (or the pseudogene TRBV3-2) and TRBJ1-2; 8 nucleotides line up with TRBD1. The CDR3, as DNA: TGTGCCAGCAGCCAAGAAGGACAGGGCTACTATGGCTACACCTTC. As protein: CASSQEGQGYYGYTF.